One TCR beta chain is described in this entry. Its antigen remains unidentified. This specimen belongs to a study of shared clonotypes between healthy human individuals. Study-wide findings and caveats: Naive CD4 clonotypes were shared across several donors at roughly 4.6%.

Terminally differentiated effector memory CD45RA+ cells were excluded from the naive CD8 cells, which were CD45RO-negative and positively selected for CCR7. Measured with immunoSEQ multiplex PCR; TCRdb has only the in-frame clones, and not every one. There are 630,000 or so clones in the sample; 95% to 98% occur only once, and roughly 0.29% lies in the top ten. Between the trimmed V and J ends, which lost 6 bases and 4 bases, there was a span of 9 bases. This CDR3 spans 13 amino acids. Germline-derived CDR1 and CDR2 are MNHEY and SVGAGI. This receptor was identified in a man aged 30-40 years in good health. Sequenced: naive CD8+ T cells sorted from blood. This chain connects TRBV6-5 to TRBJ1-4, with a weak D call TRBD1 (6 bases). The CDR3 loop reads CASSTGNNEKLFF. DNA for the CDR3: TGTGCCAGCAGCACAGGGAATAATGAAAAACTGTTTTTT.